Below, 13 T cell receptor beta chains from the same sample are listed, as sequenced in a study of OX40 agonist ivuxolimab in advanced cancers. Produced via immunoSEQ multiplex PCR; TCRdb's table is partial and in-frame only. The table includes about 82,000 clones, 90% to 95% detected once. The starting material was CD4+ or CD8+ T cells sorted from blood, obtained in a trial of the OX40 agonist ivuxolimab. Receptors originate from an adult with an advanced solid tumor such as melanoma, head and neck, liver or kidney cancer.

The chain joins TRBV6-5 to TRBJ2-7, with unresolved D. The CDR3 consists of 13 residues. CDR1 MNHEY and CDR2 SVGAGI come from the germline V gene. V was pared by 2 bases and J by 1 base, with 6 bases between. This CDR3 reads CASSYAGSYEQYF. For the CDR3, the DNA is TGTGCCAGCAGTTACGCCGGGTCCTACGAGCAGTACTTC.

This chain links TRBV4-3 with TRBJ2-1; no firm D call. Germline lookup yields CDR1 LGHNA and CDR2 YSLEER. CDR3 length: 13 residues. Trimming removed 0 bases from V and 9 bases from J, with 9 bases in between. CDR3 loop: CASSQDLNAEQFF. CDR3 nucleotide sequence: TGCGCCAGCAGCCAAGATCTAAACGCTGAGCAGTTCTTC.

The genes are TRBV7-8 and TRBJ2-3, with TRBD1 identical over 8 bases. There are 19 residues in the CDR3. After removal of 8 bases from V and 5 bases from J, the junction contained 24 bases not matched to a gene. The germline V gene has CDR1 SGHVS and CDR2 FQNEAQ. The CDR3 protein is CASQKDNPGAGGEKDTQYF. The CDR3 coding sequence is TGTGCCAGCCAGAAGGATAATCCAGGGGCAGGGGGCGAGAAAGATACGCAGTATTTT.

The chain is built from TRBV5-6 and TRBJ1-2; perhaps TRBD1 as D (5 bases). Per the germline V gene, CDR1 is SGHDT and CDR2 is YYEEEE. The CDR3 runs to 13 residues. V lost 0 bases and J lost 8, with 11 bases in between. The CDR3 nucleotides are TGTGCCAGCAGCTTGGCCACCGGGACCGGCTACACCTTC. This codes for CASSLATGTGYTF.

The V call is TRBV28, the J call TRBJ1-5; the D is unclear. This CDR3 is built from 14 residues. Per germline, CDR1 MDHEN and CDR2 SYDVKM. Trimming took off 4 bases at V and 0 bases at J, with 7 bases between the two ends. CDR3 sequence (DNA): TGTGCCAGCAGTTGGCCATATAGCAATCAGCCCCAGCATTTT. Translation gives CASSWPYSNQPQHF.

The genes are TRBV7-9 and TRBJ1-1; TRBD1 matches 12 bases. Germline V gene lookup returns CDR1 SEHNR and CDR2 FQNEAQ (reference sequence). This CDR3 is built from 17 residues. V lost 5 bases, J lost 1 base, and 8 bases stayed unmatched. CDR3 nucleotide sequence: TGTGCCAGCAGCAAGGGACAGGGGGCGATCGGGAACACTGAAGCTTTCTTT. This translates into CASSKGQGAIGNTEAFF.

The chain carries TRBV19 and TRBJ2-7, with 10 bases identical to TRBD1. Germline V lookup: CDR1 LNHDA, CDR2 SQIVND (reference sequence). The CDR3 totals 15 residues. Trimming at V came to 5 bases and at J to 2 bases, leaving 6 bases not matched to a gene. CDR3 residues: CASSDRDRGTYEQYF. The DNA of the CDR3 is TGTGCCAGTAGTGACCGGGACAGGGGAACCTACGAGCAGTACTTC.

This chain uses TRBV6-5 with TRBJ2-7, with D unclear. Trimming took off 6 bases at V and 2 bases at J, with 14 bases between the two ends. Germline lookup yields CDR1 MNHEY and CDR2 SVGAGI. This CDR3 contains 14 residues. The CDR3 reads CASRVRRAPYEQYF. The CDR3 region has the DNA TGTGCCAGCAGAGTCAGACGGGCCCCCTACGAGCAGTACTTC.

The V gene is TRBV5-6, the J gene TRBJ1-4; TRBD1 aligns across 9 bases. Germline CDR1 SGHDT, CDR2 YYEEEE. The CDR3 consists of 17 residues. V dropped 2 bases and J dropped 2; count of bases not matched to a gene: 7. In DNA form, the CDR3 reads TGTGCCAGCAGCTTTGGACAGGGGAGGACGACTAATGAAAAACTGTTTTTT. It codes for CASSFGQGRTTNEKLFF.

The J gene is TRBJ2-3, the V gene TRBV5-1; D is uncertain. CDR3 length: 15 residues. Trimming took 4 bases from V and 3 from J, leaving 15 bases between them. CDR1 SGHRS and CDR2 YFSETQ come from the germline V gene. CDR3 nucleotides: TGCGCCAGCAGCGCACAGAGGCCGGAGACAGATACGCAGTATTTT. Encoded protein: CASSAQRPETDTQYF.

The chain joins TRBV11-3 to TRBJ2-5, with TRBD2 matching over 8 bases. The length of the CDR3 is 16 residues. Unmatched junction bases numbered 11, after V lost 3 bases and J lost 5 bases. CDR1 is SGHNT, CDR2 YENEEA, per germline. The CDR3 DNA sequence: TGTGCCAGCAGCTTCCCAGTTAGCGGGGCGAAGGAGACCCAGTACTTC. Translation: CASSFPVSGAKETQYF.

The V and J genes are TRBV4-1 and TRBJ2-2; no firm D call. Per germline, CDR1 MGHRA and CDR2 YSYEKL. Trimming left V 2 bases short and J 3 bases short, with 10 bases between. This CDR3 spans 15 amino acids. The CDR3 protein is CASSQYEGDTGELFF. DNA for the CDR3: TGCGCCAGCAGCCAATATGAAGGCGACACCGGGGAGCTGTTTTTT.

The CDR3 DNA sequence: TGTGCCAGTAGTATGGCTAGTACTCGAAACATTCAGTACTTC. As protein: CASSMASTRNIQYF. The chain combines TRBV19 with TRBJ2-4; D unresolved. CDR3 length: 14 residues. Germline V gene sequence: CDR1 LNHDA, CDR2 SQIVND (reference sequence). Trimming left V 3 bases short and J 6 bases short, with 12 bases between.